The 8 T cell receptor beta chains listed next were all sequenced from one sample in a study of cytomegalovirus exposure and HLA in healthy donors. Assay used: immunoSEQ multiplex PCR; TCRdb lists only in-frame clones, some missing. The sample gives some 98,000 clones, more than 85% of which show up once; about 6% is in the top ten. Material: PBMCs. The receptors were sampled from a man between 18 and 29 years old in good health and CMV-seropositive.

This sequence joins TRBV2 and TRBJ1-1, with TRBD1 matching 7 bases. The J segment lost 0 bases and the V segment lost 6 bases, leaving 4 bases of the junction unmatched. CDR1 is SNHLY, CDR2 FYNNEI, per germline. The CDR3 covers 14 residues. The CDR3 DNA reads TGTGCCAGCAGCCGGACAGGAGTGAACACTGAAGCTTTCTTT. This translates into CASSRTGVNTEAFF.

The chain recombines TRBV5-1 with TRBJ2-1; D remains unclear. Germline V gene sequence: CDR1 SGHRS, CDR2 YFSETQ. This CDR3 region has 15 residues. With 0 bases removed from V and 2 bases from J, the gap between germline ends came to 9 bases. CDR3 residues: CASSLGGLTYNEQFF. CDR3 sequence (DNA): TGCGCCAGCAGCTTGGGTGGGCTCACCTACAATGAGCAGTTCTTC.

The chain recombines TRBV29-1 with TRBJ2-3; D gene uncertain. Germline V gene sequence: CDR1 SQVTM, CDR2 ANQGSEA. The V end was cut by 4 bases, the J end by 2 bases, with 10 bases between. There are 13 residues in the CDR3. Here the CDR3 reads CSVVRQLTDTQYF. CDR3 DNA: TGCAGCGTTGTCAGGCAGCTCACAGATACGCAGTATTTT.

This clone was counted a few times. Different DNA sequences within this sample yield the same CDR3. The chain links TRBV6-1 to TRBJ2-7; a weak D match, TRBD1 (5 bases). The V gene's germline CDR1 is MNHNS and CDR2 SASEGT. The CDR3 totals 12 residues. V lost 6 bases to trimming and J lost 6 bases, with 12 bases between them. CDR3 protein: CASRDGAGEQYF. CDR3 DNA sequence: TGTGCCAGCAGGGATGGGGCTGGCGAGCAGTACTTC.

The rearrangement links TRBV5-6 to TRBJ1-6; the D gene is possibly TRBD1 (6 bases). CDR3 length: 16 amino acids. V was clipped by 0 bases and J by 8 bases, with 15 bases between them. In germline, CDR1 is SGHDT, CDR2 YYEEEE. CDR3 protein: CASSLAYDRRDSPLHF. CDR3 DNA: TGTGCCAGCAGCTTGGCATACGACAGGCGGGATTCACCCCTCCACTTT.

J is TRBJ2-7 and V is TRBV6-5; 8 bases fit TRBD1. The CDR3 sequence is 14 residues long. V lost 7 bases to trimming and J lost 7 bases; unmatched junction nucleotides: 12. Germline V lookup: CDR1 MNHEY, CDR2 SVGAGI. The CDR3 DNA follows: TGTGCCAGCACACACCCAGGGGGCTTAAGGGAGCAGTACTTC. It encodes CASTHPGGLREQYF.

V usage is TRBV2 and J usage is TRBJ1-5; perhaps TRBD1 as D (5 bases). V lost 8 bases, J lost 4 bases, and 12 bases lay in between. CDR1 SNHLY and CDR2 FYNNEI come from the germline V gene. The CDR3 consists of 13 residues. This CDR3 reads CASGGTGNQPQHF. The CDR3 region has the DNA TGTGCCAGCGGGGGGACGGGTAATCAGCCCCAGCATTTT.

The chain carries TRBV29-1 and TRBJ1-2, with D unresolved. Trimming pared 0 bases from V and 7 bases from J, leaving 15 bases between. The CDR3 is 14 amino acids. Germline loops: CDR1 SQVTM, CDR2 ANQGSEA. The CDR3 DNA sequence: TGCAGCGTTGAAGACAGGCCAGGCTTTTTTGGCTACACCTTC. Protein sequence: CSVEDRPGFFGYTF.